This TCR beta chain emerged from a study of identical twins. Study-level findings and limits: Cross-sectional statistical analysis was relied on for the conclusions, without the same donors being followed. The study found excess low generation probability among twin-shared out-of-frame alpha sequences.

TCRdb used MiXCR to reprocess the 5' RACE reads, holding one entry per CDR3 protein. This sample has 700,000 or so distinct CDR3 sequences, with about 9.4% found just once. This clonotype has more than one count but fewer than ten. Its antigen remains unknown. Healthy Caucasians, and only they, were the donors. This CDR3 is built from 16 residues. The V end lost 6 bases, the J end lost 8 bases, and 23 bases lay between the germline ends. Germline CDR1 SNHLY, CDR2 FYNNEI. A further study also used this sample, focusing on yellow fever vaccine responses in identical twins.

The specimen sequenced was PBMCs. The receptor was derived from a woman aged 18 to 35 in good health. This sequence joins TRBV2 and TRBJ2-1; D unclear. CDR3 coding DNA: TGTGCCAGCAGGGCCGGTAGGGTCTTCGCCTTCGATGAGCAGTTCTTC. The encoded protein is CASRAGRVFAFDEQFF.